This T cell receptor beta chain emerged from a study of blood T cells in healthy people across ages. A sample-barcoded 5' primer and a J-beta primer mix were used in a second PCR of roughly 7 to 11 cycles. TCRdb re-derived calls from the 5' RACE reads in MiXCR, one entry per CDR3 protein. The sample yields hundreds of thousands of distinct CDR3 sequences, over 45% seen once. Germline loops: CDR1 DFQATT, CDR2 SNEGSKA (reference sequence). The CDR3 is 15 residues long. V was pared by 3 bases and J by 5 bases, with 10 bases of the junction left unmatched. Input material: blood. The chain links TRBV20-1 to TRBJ1-5, with 7 bases that match TRBD1. The TCR comes from a man in his 60s in good health. CDR3 region: CSARETGTADQPQHF. CDR3 coding DNA: TGCAGTGCTAGGGAGACCGGGACAGCAGATCAGCCCCAGCATTTT.